Shown below are 27 T cell receptor beta chains from a single sample sequenced in a study of blood T cells in healthy people across ages. A second 7 to 11 cycle PCR used barcoded and J-beta primers. A single record per CDR3 protein comes from TCRdb applying MiXCR to the 5' RACE reads. The repertoire holds roughly 1 million distinct CDR3 sequences, with around 25% as singletons. These records were also assigned to another study, of T cells of mothers and their children.

Sequencing was carried out using blood. These receptor sequences come from a girl aged 2 to 9 in good health.

This chain joins TRBV2 and TRBJ2-5; perhaps D is TRBD1 or TRBD2 (5 bases each). CDR1 and CDR2 (germline): SNHLY, FYNNEI. The CDR3 length is 15 residues. Trimming pared 8 bases from V and 1 base from J, leaving 17 bases between. The CDR3 nucleotides are TGTGCCAGCGCCCCGACGAGAGGGGTCCAAGAGACCCAGTACTTC. Protein sequence: CASAPTRGVQETQYF.

This clonotype was counted a few times. The chain is built from TRBV5-6 and TRBJ1-6; D not resolved. V gave up 4 bases and J gave up 7 bases, with 9 bases separating them. Germline V gene data show CDR1 as SGHDT and CDR2 as YYEEEE. This CDR3 has 13 residues. CDR3 loop: CASSDVWNSPLHF. CDR3 bases: TGTGCCAGCAGCGATGTATGGAATTCACCCCTCCACTTT.

This clonotype was seen a handful of times. This sequence joins TRBV20-1 and TRBJ2-5, with 7 bases lining up with TRBD2. J lost 4 bases, V lost 4 bases, and 15 bases had no gene match. The CDR3 has 16 amino acids. Germline assignment: CDR1 DFQATT and CDR2 SNEGSKA (reference sequence). CDR3 amino acids: CSANIWRERMVETQYF. In DNA form, the CDR3 reads TGCAGTGCTAATATTTGGCGGGAGAGGATGGTAGAGACCCAGTACTTC.

This chain joins TRBV6-5 and TRBJ1-2; D not resolved. This CDR3 has 15 residues. Trimming took 7 bases from V and 2 from J, leaving 17 bases between them. Germline V gives CDR1 MNHEY, CDR2 SVGAGI. The CDR3 region has the DNA TGTGCCAGCACCACCGGGCGAGGATCGAACTATGGCTACACCTTC. Translated, it gives CASTTGRGSNYGYTF.

The chain couples TRBV3-1 to TRBJ1-5, with 7 bases identical to TRBD1. V dropped 4 bases and J dropped 7; count of bases not matched to a gene: 10. Germline CDR1 LGHDT, CDR2 YNNKEL (reference sequence). The CDR3 is 15 residues long. CDR3 bases: TGTGCCAGCAGCCGAGACGGGACAGTTCCCCAGCCCCAGCATTTT. It translates to CASSRDGTVPQPQHF.

The CDR3 spells CASSSLFGPELFF. In DNA, the CDR3 is TGTGCCAGCAGTTCCCTTTTCGGCCCGGAGCTGTTTTTT. The genes are TRBV12-3 or TRBV12-4 and TRBJ2-2; no clear D. The CDR3 loop spans 13 amino acids. V was trimmed by 4 bases and J by 10 bases, leaving 13 bases between them.

The V gene is TRBV5-1, the J gene TRBJ2-3; 13 bases agree with TRBD2. Unmatched junction bases numbered 6, after V lost 4 bases and J lost 7 bases. The germline V gene encodes CDR1 SGHRS and CDR2 YFSETQ. This CDR3 spans 15 amino acids. The CDR3 bases are TGCGCCAGCAGCGAAGGCGGGACTAGCGGGAATACGCAGTATTTT. Translated, it gives CASSEGGTSGNTQYF. Supplemented by reference TRBV5-1 and TRBJ2-3, the full variable domain reads KAGVTQTPRYLIKTRGQQVTLSCSPISGHRSVSWYQQTPGQGLQFLFEYFSETQRNKGNFPGRFSGRQFSNSRSEMNVSTLELGDSALYLCASSEGGTSGNTQYFGPGTRLTVL.

This clonotype was counted at least ten times. The rearrangement joins TRBV6-2 or TRBV6-3 to TRBJ2-1; D is undetermined. This CDR3 is built from 13 residues. The germline V gene has CDR1 MNHEY and CDR2 SVGEGT. The ends were cut back, 6 bases at V and 1 base at J, with 7 bases in the middle. The CDR3 DNA sequence: TGTGCCAGCAGGGACGGGTCCTACAATGAGCAGTTCTTC. The encoded protein is CASRDGSYNEQFF.

In this sample, this clonotype turned up a few times. The V gene is TRBV20-1, the J gene TRBJ2-1; no clear D gene. The CDR3 has 14 amino acids. Germline CDR1 and CDR2: DFQATT and SNEGSKA (reference sequence). Trimming stripped 8 bases from V and 2 bases from J, with 16 bases between. This CDR3 reads CSTTEKSTYNEQFF. The DNA for the CDR3 is TGCAGTACCACTGAGAAAAGCACCTACAATGAGCAGTTCTTC.

The chain links TRBV29-1 to TRBJ2-7; D is possibly TRBD2 (6 bases). In germline, CDR1 is SQVTM, CDR2 ANQGSEA. The CDR3 runs 13 residues. Trimming removed 1 base from V and 2 bases from J, with 9 bases in between. Written as DNA, the CDR3 is TGCAGCGTTGAAGGGGACTTCGCCTACGAGCAGTACTTC. It specifies CSVEGDFAYEQYF.

This clonotype came up a few times. V is TRBV20-1 and J is TRBJ2-7; tentative D call: TRBD1 (6 bases). With 1 base removed from V and 0 bases from J, the gap between germline ends came to 10 bases. The CDR3 spans 14 residues. Germline V gene data show CDR1 as DFQATT and CDR2 as SNEGSKA (reference sequence). CDR3 sequence reads: CSARGRQVSYEQYF. The DNA of the CDR3 is TGCAGTGCTAGAGGGCGACAGGTCTCCTACGAGCAGTACTTC.

This clonotype has just a few counts. An end of the junction does not agree with germline; a read error may underlie this. The chain employs TRBV12-3 or TRBV12-4 and TRBJ1-2, with D possibly being TRBD1 (5 bases). This CDR3 spans 8 amino acids. The CDR3 DNA reads as TGTGCCAGCAGTCCAGACAGCTTC. The encoded protein is CASSPDSF.

The chain couples TRBV7-9 to TRBJ1-4; D remains ambiguous. There are 13 residues in the CDR3. Germline V lookup: CDR1 SEHNR, CDR2 FQNEAQ (reference sequence). V gave up 3 bases and J gave up 8 bases, with 10 bases separating them. CDR3 loop: CASSFLAGEKLFF. CDR3 sequence (DNA): TGTGCCAGCAGCTTTTTGGCGGGGGAAAAACTGTTTTTT.

The gene calls are TRBV7-8 and TRBJ2-5, with 8 bases matching TRBD1. The V gene end was trimmed by 3 bases and the J gene end by 2 bases; junction bases not matched to a gene: 11. CDR1 and CDR2 from the germline V gene are SGHVS and FQNEAQ. The CDR3 consists of 17 residues. CDR3 amino acids: CASSFPRAGGEQETQYF. Here the CDR3 DNA reads TGTGCCAGCAGCTTTCCCCGGGCAGGGGGCGAACAAGAGACCCAGTACTTC.

The chain uses TRBV7-2 and TRBJ2-7; D gene uncertain. The CDR3 has 14 amino acids. Per the germline V gene, CDR1 is SGHTA and CDR2 is FQGNSA. V lost 1 base to trimming and J lost 0 bases, with 7 bases between them. The CDR3, as DNA: TGTGCCAGCAGCTTAGTCCGGGTCTCCTACGAGCAGTACTTC. Translation gives CASSLVRVSYEQYF. Full variable domain (missing parts from reference TRBV7-2 and TRBJ2-7): GAGVSQSPSNKVTEKGKDVELRCDPISGHTALYWYRQSLGQGLEFLIYFQGNSAPDKSGLPSDRFSAERTGGSVSTLTIQRTQQEDSAVYLCASSLVRVSYEQYFGPGTRLTVT.

V gene TRBV3-1 combines with J gene TRBJ2-5; tentatively, D is TRBD1 (6 bases). The CDR3 covers 20 residues. V lost 0 bases and J lost 4, with 27 bases in between. CDR1 and CDR2 from the germline V gene are LGHDT and YNNKEL (reference sequence). The CDR3 DNA is TGTGCCAGCAGCCAAGATTTTATGTGGGGACACGCCCAAGGTCGAGAGACCCAGTACTTC. Amino acid sequence: CASSQDFMWGHAQGRETQYF.

This clonotype has a handful of counts. CDR3 loop: CASRWAGIPYTDTQYF. DNA for the CDR3: TGTGCCAGCAGGTGGGCCGGGATCCCATACACAGATACGCAGTATTTT. The chain combines TRBV2 with TRBJ2-3; D is perhaps TRBD2 (5 bases). V lost 6 bases and J lost 2, with 18 bases in between. The CDR3 sequence is 16 residues long. Germline CDR1 reads SNHLY; CDR2 reads FYNNEI.

The chain joins TRBV28 to TRBJ2-5, with D tentatively TRBD2 (6 bases). The assigned J gene may be wrong: the sequence end matches TRBJ2-7 better. The CDR3 spans 14 residues. Germline V gene data show CDR1 as MDHEN and CDR2 as SYDVKM. This chain's CDR3 is CASRTGTLLDEQYF. In DNA, the CDR3 is TGTGCCAGCAGGACCGGGACTCTTCTCGACGAGCAGTACTTC.

This clonotype was seen only a few times. The chain joins TRBV4-3 to TRBJ2-5; the D is unclear. Looked up from germline, CDR1 is LGHNA and CDR2 is YSLEER. Trimming pared 0 bases from V and 5 bases from J, leaving 19 bases between. The CDR3 has 17 amino acids. CDR3 loop: CASSQDRTPYGMETQYF. Written as DNA, the CDR3 is TGCGCCAGCAGCCAAGATAGGACGCCCTATGGGATGGAGACCCAGTACTTC.

This clonotype was found a few times. In DNA, the CDR3 is TGTGCCAGCAGCGTGGGACCGGTACAAGAGACCCAGTACTTC. Its translation: CASSVGPVQETQYF. This chain joins TRBV27 and TRBJ2-5; D tentatively fits TRBD1 or TRBD2 (5 bases each). With 6 bases removed from V and 2 bases from J, the gap between germline ends came to 13 bases. This CDR3 spans 14 amino acids. Germline loops: CDR1 MNHEY, CDR2 SMNVEV (reference sequence).

This chain connects TRBV29-1 to TRBJ2-1; 7 bases align to TRBD2. CDR1 is SQVTM, CDR2 ANQGSEA, per germline. This CDR3 spans 16 amino acids. V lost 0 bases and J lost 7; bases outside the gene matches: 12. The CDR3 nucleotides are TGCAGCGTTGAAGATCGGACGGGAGGAAGTCAGAATGAGCAGTTCTTC. Translated, it gives CSVEDRTGGSQNEQFF.

The chain combines TRBV3-1 with TRBJ1-5; TRBD1 aligns across 7 bases. Per germline, CDR1 LGHDT and CDR2 YNNKEL (reference sequence). The V and J ends lost 4 bases and 3 bases, in that order; junction bases with no gene match: 9. This CDR3 has 16 amino acids. In nucleotides, the CDR3 is TGTGCCAGCAGCCCAGATTTGACAGGGCCCAATCAGCCCCAGCATTTT. Protein product: CASSPDLTGPNQPQHF. Full variable domain (rest looked up from reference TRBV3-1 and TRBJ1-5): DTAVSQTPKYLVTQMGNDKSIKCEQNLGHDTMYWYKQDSKKFLKIMFSYNNKELIINETVPNRFSPKSPDKAHLNLHINSLELGDSAVYFCASSPDLTGPNQPQHFGDGTRLSIL.

There are a few counts of this clonotype. The V and J genes are TRBV10-3 and TRBJ2-3; D remains ambiguous. The CDR3 totals 11 residues. Germline-derived CDR1 and CDR2 are ENHRY and SYGVKD. Trimming pared 7 bases from V and 1 base from J, leaving 3 bases between. In DNA form, the CDR3 reads TGTGCCATCAAGGGCACAGATACGCAGTATTTT. This sequence encodes CAIKGTDTQYF.

This clonotype was recorded a few times. V usage is TRBV27 and J usage is TRBJ1-2; no reliable D call. From germline, CDR1 is MNHEY and CDR2 SMNVEV (reference sequence). This CDR3 region has 15 residues. Deletions cut 1 base from V and 0 bases from J, with 9 bases between. The CDR3 sequence is CASSLLGIANYGYTF. CDR3 nucleotides: TGTGCCAGCAGTTTATTGGGCATAGCTAACTATGGCTACACCTTC.

The gene calls are TRBV9 and TRBJ2-2, with D possibly TRBD1 on 5 matching bases. This CDR3 has 17 amino acids. V shed 2 bases and J shed 5 bases, with 19 bases lying between them. The germline gives CDR1 SGDLS, CDR2 YYNGEE. The CDR3 DNA reads TGTGCCAGCAGCGTTCATCTGCAGGGTTTCGAAACCGGGGAGCTGTTTTTT. Amino acids: CASSVHLQGFETGELFF.

The gene calls are TRBV20-1 and TRBJ2-5; D not resolved. Near its end, the DNA agrees better with TRBJ2-7, so the J call may be wrong. This CDR3 comprises 10 residues. Germline CDR1 is DFQATT and CDR2 is SNEGSKA (reference sequence). This chain's CDR3 is CSAIRDEQYF. In DNA, the CDR3 is TGCAGTGCTATTAGGGACGAGCAGTACTTC.

The chain recombines TRBV7-8 with TRBJ1-1; the D is unclear. CDR3 length: 16 amino acids. V was clipped by 0 bases and J by 6 bases, with 17 bases between them. In germline, CDR1 is SGHVS, CDR2 FQNEAQ. The DNA of the CDR3 is TGTGCCAGCAGCTTAGCTACCCGGGCTCGGCGGCCTGAAGCTTTCTTT. The encoded protein is CASSLATRARRPEAFF.